The text below deals with one TCR beta chain. Its antigen remains undetermined. Base qualities are not provided; no much larger clone lies one nucleotide away. Only healthy Caucasian donors were included. The twin cohort comprised three pairs of female monozygotic twins, all aged about 18 to 29 years. Peripheral blood mononuclear cells were used as the source from which RNA for TCR libraries was isolated. This record comes from a study of identical twins (dated by TCRdb to between 2015 and 2016). Background on the whole study: To test whether fetal clonotypes persist, this study deep-sequenced TCR alpha and beta repertoires from monozygotic twins, from unrelated adults of various ages, and from cord blood. Replicate twin experiments were performed at different times using different library preparation protocols to rule out contamination. General findings and caveats noted by the study authors: Out-of-frame TCR alpha sharing in monozygotic twins was systematically underestimated by recombination models, whereas sharing between unrelated individuals was in agreement with the recombination models. Invariant T cells such as MAIT and iNKT could partly confound zero-insertion analyses, although diverse VJ usage argued against such confounding for most clonotypes. Compared with coincidental sharing between unrelated individuals, out-of-frame TCR alpha sequences shared between twins had an excess of sequences with low generation probability. Fewer insertions were carried by abundant cord blood beta clonotypes; a weaker similar trend was observed in young adult naive repertoires, while no such trend was observed in memory repertoires. Conclusions relied on cross-sectional statistical analysis, since the same donors could not be followed over many years. In beta out-of-frame sequences, excess twin sharing was weaker, because having fewer shared sequences lowered the signal-to-noise ratio.

Library preparation used 5' RACE. Reads for this sample came from an Illumina HiSeq 2000. A universal primer binding site was added through template switching, and the final cDNA carried a unique molecular identifier so that TCR cDNA molecules could be counted accurately. First-strand cDNA for TCR alpha and beta chains was synthesized from specific primers in the conserved constant-segment region. To control for contamination, every cDNA library carried two barcodes: a SMART-Mk sample barcode plus Illumina barcodes. TruSeq adapter sequences along with Illumina sample barcodes were introduced in two successive PCR steps. TCR alpha and beta cDNA libraries were sequenced on the Illumina HiSeq platform with custom primers. Per the source publication's procedure: MiGEC was used to process raw reads and extract unique molecular identifiers, and MiXCR was used to find CDR3 positions. For each individual, recombination models were inferred using an EM algorithm with the repgenHMM and IGoR tools. Shared clonotype analysis was performed with the tcR package in R, normalizing sharing by the product of cloneset sizes. To study raw recombination without the effects of thymic and clonal selection, out-of-frame nonproductive sequences were analyzed. The public reads were run again by TCRdb, first through fastp at Q25 and then through MiXCR, and only productive beta chains were kept. CDR3 protein sequences are deduplicated, and each keeps its most common genes and DNA. TCRdb, rather than the study authors, made the V and J calls. In this sample the table shows hundreds of thousands of distinct CDR3 sequences, 18% of which occur a single time. Jointly, the top ten make up about 12% of the sample.

The CDR3 has 17 amino acids, counting the end cysteine and phenylalanine. Just CDR3 DNA is preserved here, 51 bases in frame from base 1. V trim: 6 bases; J trim: 2 bases; unmatched bases: 9. CDR1 and CDR2 are drawn from the germline V gene: SGHTA, FQGNSA. These data were also filed under a second study, of T cells expressing NK-cell markers. As the second paper documents: TCR beta-chain repertoires were profiled in sorted CD3+CD56+NKG2C+, CD3+CD56+NKG2C- and CD3+CD56-NKG2C+ T-cell subsets from about 8 donors. Among the eight sequenced donors, seven were HCMV-seropositive and one was HCMV-seronegative. In several experiments an anti-gammadeltaTCR antibody was added to restrict sorting to alphabetaTCR-expressing T cells. In more than five donors, the dominant CD3+CD56+NKG2C+ clonotypes were found to rank among the top 10 CD8+ clonotypes and to make up 1.0-7.0% of CD8+ T cells. Those dominant clonotypes were again the most abundant among CD3+CD56-NKG2C+ cells in a few donors, at about 28.3-65%. It remained unclear whether the expanded NKG2C-expressing T cell clones were specific for HCMV antigens. All eight donors whose samples were sequenced were randomly selected healthy volunteers, three of them men and five women. HCMV serostatus was determined by detecting HCMV-specific IgG in serum with a commercial ELISA kit. Bulk peripheral blood T-cell repertoires were additionally sequenced from unsorted PBMC for over five donors. MIGEC was used to demultiplex reads and group reads by UMI, and MiTCR was used to assemble and quantify clonotypes. To exclude erroneous sequences, only TCR cDNA sequences supported by at least two reads were retained. The tcR package was used for downstream repertoire analysis, and clonotypes were matched across fractions by CDR3 nucleotide sequence plus V segment. VDJmatch was used to annotate antigen specificity against VDJdb, with one amino acid substitution in CDR3 allowed.

Sequences were obtained from PBMCs. The chain couples TRBV7-2 to TRBJ2-1; the junction holds 11 bases that match TRBD2. The sequence derives from a woman aged 18-29 years in good health. The nucleotides read TGTGCCAGCAGACCTATAGCGGGAGGGCGCCCCTACAATGAGCAGTTCTTC. The translation is CASRPIAGGRPYNEQFF.